What follows are 5 T cell receptor beta chains derived from one specimen sequenced in a study of T cells after yellow fever vaccination. A single record per CDR3 protein comes from TCRdb applying MiXCR to the 5' RACE reads. The repertoire holds some 500,000 distinct CDR3 sequences, with less than 15% as singletons. Specimen: PBMCs, collected on the day of the yellow fever booster vaccination. These receptors originate from a man aged 25 to 40 who received the YFV17D yellow fever vaccine.

The rearrangement joins TRBV5-1 to TRBJ2-3, with 9 bases fitting TRBD1. Trimming removed 3 bases from V and 4 bases from J; junction bases left unmatched: 3. Germline assignment: CDR1 SGHRS and CDR2 YFSETQ. This CDR3 is 14 amino acids long. CDR3 DNA: TGCGCCAGCAGCTGGGACAGGGAAGCAGATACGCAGTATTTT. Protein sequence: CASSWDREADTQYF. The full variable domain, rest sourced from reference TRBV5-1 and TRBJ2-3, is KAGVTQTPRYLIKTRGQQVTLSCSPISGHRSVSWYQQTPGQGLQFLFEYFSETQRNKGNFPGRFSGRQFSNSRSEMNVSTLELGDSALYLCASSWDREADTQYFGPGTRLTVL.

This clonotype has only a few counts. This chain joins TRBV18 and TRBJ2-1; TRBD2 matches 8 bases. V dropped 1 base and J dropped 6; count of bases not matched to a gene: 2. The germline gives CDR1 KGHSH, CDR2 LQKENI. The CDR3 contains 14 residues. CDR3 region: CASSPLAGPNEQFF. The CDR3 nucleotides are TGTGCCAGCTCACCACTAGCGGGACCCAATGAGCAGTTCTTC.

The genes are TRBV18 and TRBJ2-6; D is uncertain. V lost 8 bases, J lost 4 bases, and 6 bases lay in between. Germline CDR1 KGHSH, CDR2 LQKENI. The length of the CDR3 is 12 residues. In DNA form, the CDR3 reads TGTGCCAGCGATGGGGGGGCCAACGTCCTGACTTTC. Translation: CASDGGANVLTF.

This clonotype came up a few times. CDR3 in DNA: TGTGCCAGCAGTTCAATCATGACAGGCTCATACGAGCAGTACTTC. Its translation: CASSSIMTGSYEQYF. The genes are TRBV12-3 or TRBV12-4 and TRBJ2-7, with D tentatively TRBD1 (6 bases). The CDR3 runs to 15 residues. The ends were cut back, 4 bases at V and 4 bases at J, with 17 bases in the middle.

This clonotype occurred a few times. The chain has TRBV14 and TRBJ1-1; D is undetermined. The CDR3 totals 16 residues. V was clipped by 0 bases and J by 2 bases, with 13 bases between them. CDR1 is SGHDN, CDR2 FVKESK, per germline. As DNA, the CDR3 is TGTGCCAGCAGCCAAGATCTTGGAGCTACTAACACTGAAGCTTTCTTT. It encodes CASSQDLGATNTEAFF.